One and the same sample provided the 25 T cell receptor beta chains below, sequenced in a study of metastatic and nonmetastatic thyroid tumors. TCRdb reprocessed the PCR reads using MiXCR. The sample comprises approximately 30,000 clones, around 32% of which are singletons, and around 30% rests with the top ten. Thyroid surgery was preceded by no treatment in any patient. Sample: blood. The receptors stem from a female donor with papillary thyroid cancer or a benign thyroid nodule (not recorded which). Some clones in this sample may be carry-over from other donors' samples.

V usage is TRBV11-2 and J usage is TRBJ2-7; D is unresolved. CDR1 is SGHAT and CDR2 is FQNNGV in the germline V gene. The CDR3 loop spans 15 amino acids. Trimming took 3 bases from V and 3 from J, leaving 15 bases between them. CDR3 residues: CASSFTTGSDYEQYF. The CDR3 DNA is TGTGCCAGCAGCTTTACAACCGGTAGTGACTACGAGCAGTACTTC.

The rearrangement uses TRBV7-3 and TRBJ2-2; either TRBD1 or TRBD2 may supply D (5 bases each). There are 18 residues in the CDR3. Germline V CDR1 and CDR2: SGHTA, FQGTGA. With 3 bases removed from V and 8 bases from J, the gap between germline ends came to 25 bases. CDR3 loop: CASSFTGRGFPPTGELFF. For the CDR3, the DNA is TGTGCCAGCAGCTTCACGGGAAGGGGATTCCCTCCCACAGGGGAGCTGTTTTTT.

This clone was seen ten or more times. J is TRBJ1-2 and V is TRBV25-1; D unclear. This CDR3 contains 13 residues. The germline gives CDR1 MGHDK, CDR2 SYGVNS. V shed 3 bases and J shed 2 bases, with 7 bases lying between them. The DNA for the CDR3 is TGTGCCAGCAGTGATACAGTCAACTATGGCTACACCTTC. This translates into CASSDTVNYGYTF.

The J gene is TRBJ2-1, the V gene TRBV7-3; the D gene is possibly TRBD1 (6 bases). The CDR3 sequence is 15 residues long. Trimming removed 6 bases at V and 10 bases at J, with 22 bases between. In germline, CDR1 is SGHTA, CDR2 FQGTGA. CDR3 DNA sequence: TGTGCCAGCAGTCAAATGTATAATGCCAGGGGCGAGCAGTTCTTC. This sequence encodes CASSQMYNARGEQFF.

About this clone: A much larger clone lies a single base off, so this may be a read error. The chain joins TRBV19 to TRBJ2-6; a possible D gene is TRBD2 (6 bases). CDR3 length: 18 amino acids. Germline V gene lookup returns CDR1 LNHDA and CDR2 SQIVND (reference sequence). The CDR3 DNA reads TGTGCCAGTAGCGACGGGAGTAGAGCCTCCTCTTGGGCCAACGTCCTGACCTTC. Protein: CASSDGSRASSWANVLTF.

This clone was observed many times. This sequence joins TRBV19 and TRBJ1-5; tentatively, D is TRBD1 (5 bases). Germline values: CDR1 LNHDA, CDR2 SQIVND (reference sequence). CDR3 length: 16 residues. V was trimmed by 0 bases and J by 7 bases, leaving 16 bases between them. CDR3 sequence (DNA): TGTGCCAGTAGTATAGATATTCCCCCCGGGGGACAGCCCCAGCATTTT. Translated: CASSIDIPPGGQPQHF.

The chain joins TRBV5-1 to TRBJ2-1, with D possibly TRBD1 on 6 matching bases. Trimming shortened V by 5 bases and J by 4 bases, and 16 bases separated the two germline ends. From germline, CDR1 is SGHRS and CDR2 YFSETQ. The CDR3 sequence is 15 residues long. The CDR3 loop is CASRRGGPAYNEQFF. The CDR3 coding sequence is TGCGCCAGCAGACGAGGGGGACCCGCTTACAATGAGCAGTTCTTC.

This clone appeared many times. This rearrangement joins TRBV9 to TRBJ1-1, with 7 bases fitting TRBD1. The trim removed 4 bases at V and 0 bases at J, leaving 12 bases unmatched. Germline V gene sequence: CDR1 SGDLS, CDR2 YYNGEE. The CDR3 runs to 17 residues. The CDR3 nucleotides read TGTGCCAGCAGCCCCAGGGGGGGGGCTGGGATGAACACTGAAGCTTTCTTT. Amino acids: CASSPRGGAGMNTEAFF.

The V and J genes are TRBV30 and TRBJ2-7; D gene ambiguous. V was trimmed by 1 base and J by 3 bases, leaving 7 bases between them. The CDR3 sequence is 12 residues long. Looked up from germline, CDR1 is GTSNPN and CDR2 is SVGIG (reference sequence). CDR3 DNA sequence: TGTGCCTGGAGTGGTTTCCGCTACGAGCAGTACTTC. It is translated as CAWSGFRYEQYF.

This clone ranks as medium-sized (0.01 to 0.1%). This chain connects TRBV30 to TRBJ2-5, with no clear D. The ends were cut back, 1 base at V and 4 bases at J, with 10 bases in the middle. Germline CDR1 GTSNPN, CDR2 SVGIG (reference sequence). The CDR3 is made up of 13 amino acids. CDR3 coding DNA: TGTGCCTGGAGTGGAAGTAGGTTAGAGACCCAGTACTTC. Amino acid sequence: CAWSGSRLETQYF.

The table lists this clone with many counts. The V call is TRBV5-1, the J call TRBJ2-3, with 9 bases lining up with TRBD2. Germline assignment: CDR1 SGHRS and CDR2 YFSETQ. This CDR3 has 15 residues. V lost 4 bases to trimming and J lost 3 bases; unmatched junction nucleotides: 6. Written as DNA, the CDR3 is TGCGCCAGCAGCACGGGACTAGCAGGGACAGATACGCAGTATTTT. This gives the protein CASSTGLAGTDTQYF.

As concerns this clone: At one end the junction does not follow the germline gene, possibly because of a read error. CDR3 region: CASNEQGMNTEAFF. The CDR3 nucleotides read TGTGCCAGCAATGAACAGGGCATGAACACTGAAGCTTTCTTT. The chain couples TRBV6-1 to TRBJ1-1, with D perhaps TRBD1 (6 bases). Germline assignment: CDR1 MNHNS and CDR2 SASEGT. CDR3 size: 14 residues.

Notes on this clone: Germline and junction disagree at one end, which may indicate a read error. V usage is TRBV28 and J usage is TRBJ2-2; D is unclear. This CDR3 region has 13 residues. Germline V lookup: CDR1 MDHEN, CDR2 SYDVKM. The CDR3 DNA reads TGTGGCAGCAGTTCGCAGGTTATCGGGGAGCTGTTTTTT. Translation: CGSSSQVIGELFF.

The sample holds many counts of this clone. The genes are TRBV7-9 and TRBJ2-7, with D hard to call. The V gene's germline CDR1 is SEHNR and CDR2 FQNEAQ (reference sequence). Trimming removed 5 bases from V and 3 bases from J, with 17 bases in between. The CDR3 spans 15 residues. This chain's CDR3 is CASSHRDRPVYEQYF. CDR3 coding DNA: TGTGCCAGCAGCCACAGAGACCGGCCGGTCTACGAGCAGTACTTC.

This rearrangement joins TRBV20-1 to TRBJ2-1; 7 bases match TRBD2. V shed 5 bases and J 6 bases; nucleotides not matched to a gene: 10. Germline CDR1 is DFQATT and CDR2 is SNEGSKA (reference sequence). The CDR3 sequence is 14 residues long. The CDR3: CSAWTRGTANEQFF. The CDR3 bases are TGCAGTGCTTGGACTAGAGGGACGGCCAATGAGCAGTTCTTC.

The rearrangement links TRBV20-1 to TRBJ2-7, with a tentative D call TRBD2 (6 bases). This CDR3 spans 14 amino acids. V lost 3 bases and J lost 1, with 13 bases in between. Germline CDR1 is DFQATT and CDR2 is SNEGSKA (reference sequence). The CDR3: CSARYQLASYEQYF. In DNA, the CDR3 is TGCAGTGCTAGGTACCAACTAGCATCCTACGAGCAGTACTTC.

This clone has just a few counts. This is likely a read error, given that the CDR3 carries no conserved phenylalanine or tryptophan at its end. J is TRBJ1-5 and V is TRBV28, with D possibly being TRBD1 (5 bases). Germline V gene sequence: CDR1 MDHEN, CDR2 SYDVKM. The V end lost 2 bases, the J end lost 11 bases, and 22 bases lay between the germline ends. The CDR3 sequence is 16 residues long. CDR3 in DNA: TGTGCCAGCAGTTTAGAGTCAGGGCGCCTTCTGGGGACCCAGCATCTT. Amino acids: CASSLESGRLLGTQHL.

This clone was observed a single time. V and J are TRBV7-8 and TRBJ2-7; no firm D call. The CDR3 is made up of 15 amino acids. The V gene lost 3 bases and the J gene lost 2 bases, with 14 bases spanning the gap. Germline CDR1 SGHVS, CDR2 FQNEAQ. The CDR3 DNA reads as TGTGCCAGCAGCTTGGCTTCCCGCACAGCCTACGAGCAGTACTTC. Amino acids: CASSLASRTAYEQYF.

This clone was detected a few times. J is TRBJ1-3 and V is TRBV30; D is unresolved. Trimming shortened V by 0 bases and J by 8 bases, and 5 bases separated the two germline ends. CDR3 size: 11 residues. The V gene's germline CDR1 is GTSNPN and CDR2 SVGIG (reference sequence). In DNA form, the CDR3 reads TGTGCCTGGAGTGTAGGTTACACCATATATTTT. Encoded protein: CAWSVGYTIYF.

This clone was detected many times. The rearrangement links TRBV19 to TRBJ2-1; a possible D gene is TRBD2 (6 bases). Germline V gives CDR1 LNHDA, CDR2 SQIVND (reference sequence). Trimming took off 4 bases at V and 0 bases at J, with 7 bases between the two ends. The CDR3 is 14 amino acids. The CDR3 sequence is CASSSGNSYNEQFF. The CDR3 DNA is TGTGCCAGTAGTAGCGGGAACTCCTACAATGAGCAGTTCTTC.

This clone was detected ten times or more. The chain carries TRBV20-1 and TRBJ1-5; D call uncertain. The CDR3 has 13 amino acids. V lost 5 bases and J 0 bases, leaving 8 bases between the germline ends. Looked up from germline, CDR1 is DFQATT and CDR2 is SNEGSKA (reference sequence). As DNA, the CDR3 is TGCAGTGCTGTGGAAGATAGCAATCAGCCCCAGCATTTT. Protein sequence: CSAVEDSNQPQHF.

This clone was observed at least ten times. The CDR3 DNA reads TGCGCCAGCAGCCCTACAGGGATCGGGAACATTCAGTACTTC. It translates to CASSPTGIGNIQYF. The V call is TRBV5-1, the J call TRBJ2-4, with D possibly being TRBD1 (6 bases). V was cut by 4 bases and J by 7 bases, with 15 bases left in between. Germline V CDR1 and CDR2: SGHRS, YFSETQ. The CDR3 length is 14 residues.

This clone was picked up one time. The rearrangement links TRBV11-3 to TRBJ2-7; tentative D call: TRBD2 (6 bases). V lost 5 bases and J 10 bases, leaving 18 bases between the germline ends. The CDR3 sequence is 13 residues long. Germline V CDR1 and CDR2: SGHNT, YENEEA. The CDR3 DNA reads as TGTGCCAGCAGCGCAACTGGGGGAGGCCTACAGTACTTC. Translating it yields CASSATGGGLQYF.

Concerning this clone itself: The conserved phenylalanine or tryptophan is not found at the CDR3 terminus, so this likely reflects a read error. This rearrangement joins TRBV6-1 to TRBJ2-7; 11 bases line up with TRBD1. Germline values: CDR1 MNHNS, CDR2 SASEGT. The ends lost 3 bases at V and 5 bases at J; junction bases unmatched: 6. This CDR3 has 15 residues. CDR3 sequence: CASSEIGTGGHEQYL. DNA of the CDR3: TGTGCCAGCAGTGAGATTGGGACAGGGGGTCACGAGCAGTACCTC.

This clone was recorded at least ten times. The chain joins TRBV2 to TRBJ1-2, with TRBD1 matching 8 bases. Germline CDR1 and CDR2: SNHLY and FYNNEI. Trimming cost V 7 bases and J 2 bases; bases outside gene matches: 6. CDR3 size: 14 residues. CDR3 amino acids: CASTWDRSNYGYTF. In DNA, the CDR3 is TGTGCCAGCACCTGGGACAGGTCAAACTATGGCTACACCTTC. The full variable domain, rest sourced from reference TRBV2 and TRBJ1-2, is EPEVTQTPSHQVTQMGQEVILRCVPISNHLYFYWYRQILGQKVEFLVSFYNNEISEKSEIFDDQFSVERPDGSNFTLKIRSTKLEDSAMYFCASTWDRSNYGYTFGSGTRLTVV.